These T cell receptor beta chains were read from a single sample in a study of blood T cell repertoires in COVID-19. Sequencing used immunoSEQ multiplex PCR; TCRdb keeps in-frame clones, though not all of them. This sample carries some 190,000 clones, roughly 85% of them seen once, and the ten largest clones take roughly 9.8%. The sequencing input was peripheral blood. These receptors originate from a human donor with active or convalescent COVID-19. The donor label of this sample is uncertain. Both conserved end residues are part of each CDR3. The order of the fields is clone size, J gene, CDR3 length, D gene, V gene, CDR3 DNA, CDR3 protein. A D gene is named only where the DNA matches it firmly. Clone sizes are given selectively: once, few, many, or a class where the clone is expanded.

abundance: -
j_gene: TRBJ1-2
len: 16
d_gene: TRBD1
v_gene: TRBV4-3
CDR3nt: TGCGCCAGCAGCCAGTCCGGGACAGGGGGGGTTGGTGGCTACACCTTC
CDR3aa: CASSQSGTGGVGGYTF

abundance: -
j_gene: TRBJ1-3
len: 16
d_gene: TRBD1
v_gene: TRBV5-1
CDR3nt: TGCGCCAGCAGCTACGTGGGACAGGGAAGAGAAAACACCATATATTTT
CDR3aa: CASSYVGQGRENTIYF

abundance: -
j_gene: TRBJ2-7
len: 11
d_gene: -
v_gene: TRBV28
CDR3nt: TGTGCCAGCGCAAACACGTACGAGCAGTACTTC
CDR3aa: CASANTYEQYF

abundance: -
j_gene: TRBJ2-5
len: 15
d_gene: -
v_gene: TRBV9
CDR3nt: TGTGCCAGCAGCCTAAGCGGCACAGCTAGAGAGACCCAGTACTTC
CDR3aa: CASSLSGTARETQYF

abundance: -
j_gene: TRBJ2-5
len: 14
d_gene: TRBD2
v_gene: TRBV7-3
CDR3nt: TGTGCCAGCAGCTTATTGGGGACTAAGGAGACCCAGTACTTC
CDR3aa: CASSLLGTKETQYF

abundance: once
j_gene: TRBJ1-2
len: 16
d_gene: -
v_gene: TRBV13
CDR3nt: TGTGCCAGCAGCTCCGCTCCTTATACGAGAAACTATGGCTACACCTTC
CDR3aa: CASSSAPYTRNYGYTF

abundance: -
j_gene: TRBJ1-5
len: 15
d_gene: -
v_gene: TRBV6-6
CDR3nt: TGTGCCAGCAGACAACAGTTCAATAGCAATCAGCCCCAGCATTTT
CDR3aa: CASRQQFNSNQPQHF

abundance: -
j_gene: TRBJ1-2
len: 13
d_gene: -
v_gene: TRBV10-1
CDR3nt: TGCGCCAGCACCAGGACAGCCTCCTATGGCTACACCTTC
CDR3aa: CASTRTASYGYTF

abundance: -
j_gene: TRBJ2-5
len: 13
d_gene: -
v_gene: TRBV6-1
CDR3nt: TGTGCCAGCAGTGAACTAGCTCGGGAGACCCAGTACTTC
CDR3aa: CASSELARETQYF

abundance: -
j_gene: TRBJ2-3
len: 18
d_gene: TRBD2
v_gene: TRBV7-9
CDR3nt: TGTGCCAGCAGCTTAGGTGGACTAGCGGGGGCAAACACAGATACGCAGTATTTT
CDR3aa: CASSLGGLAGANTDTQYF

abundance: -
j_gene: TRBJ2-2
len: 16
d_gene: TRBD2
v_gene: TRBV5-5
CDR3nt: TGTGCCAGCAGCTTGGGGGCTAGCGGAAACACCGGGGAGCTGTTTTTT
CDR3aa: CASSLGASGNTGELFF

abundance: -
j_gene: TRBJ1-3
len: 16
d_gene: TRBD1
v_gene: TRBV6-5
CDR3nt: TGTGCCAGCAGTTATACAGGGACAGGGGTTGGAAACACCATATATTTT
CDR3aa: CASSYTGTGVGNTIYF

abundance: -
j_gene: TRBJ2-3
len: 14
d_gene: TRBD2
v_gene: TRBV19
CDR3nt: TGTGCCACCCGAGGAGCGGGAGACGGAGATACGCAGTATTTT
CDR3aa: CATRGAGDGDTQYF

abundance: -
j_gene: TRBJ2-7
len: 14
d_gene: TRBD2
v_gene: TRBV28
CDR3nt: TGTGCCAGCAGTCTCCTAGCGGGAATCTACGAGCAGTACTTC
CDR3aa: CASSLLAGIYEQYF

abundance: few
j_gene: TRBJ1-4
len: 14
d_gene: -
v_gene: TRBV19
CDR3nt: TGTGCCAGTAGTCGGACAAAAACTAATGAAAAACTGTTTTTT
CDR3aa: CASSRTKTNEKLFF

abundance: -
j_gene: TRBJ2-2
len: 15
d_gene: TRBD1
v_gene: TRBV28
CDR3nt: TGTGCCAGCAGGTCCAGGACAGGCAACACCGGGGAGCTGTTTTTT
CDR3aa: CASRSRTGNTGELFF

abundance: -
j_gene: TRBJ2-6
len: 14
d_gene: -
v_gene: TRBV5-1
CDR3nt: TGCGCCAGCAGCCCTATTCTGGACACCTTTGACCTGACTTTC
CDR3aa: CASSPILDTFDLTF

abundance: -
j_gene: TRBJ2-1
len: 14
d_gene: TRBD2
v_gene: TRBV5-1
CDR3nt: TGCGCCAGCAGCGCGGGAGGGATCAACAATGAGCAGTTCTTC
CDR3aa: CASSAGGINNEQFF

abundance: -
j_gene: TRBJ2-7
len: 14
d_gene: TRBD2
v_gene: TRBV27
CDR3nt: TGTGCCAGCAGTACGCAGCGGGAGACGGACGAGCAGTACTTC
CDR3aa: CASSTQRETDEQYF

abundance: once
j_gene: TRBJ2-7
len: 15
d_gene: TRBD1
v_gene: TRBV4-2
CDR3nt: TGTGCCAGCAGCCCCGGACAGGGTGTGGCCTACGAGCAGTACTTC
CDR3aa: CASSPGQGVAYEQYF

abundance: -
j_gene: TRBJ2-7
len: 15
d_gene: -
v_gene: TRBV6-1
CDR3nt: TGTGCCAGCAGTGAAGCGGACTGGGTGAGGTACGAGCAGTACTTC
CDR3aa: CASSEADWVRYEQYF

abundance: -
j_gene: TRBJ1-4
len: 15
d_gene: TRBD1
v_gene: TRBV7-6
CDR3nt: TGTGCCAGCAGCCCCGGGGTAGGGGGCAGTGGGGAACTGTTTTTT
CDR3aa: CASSPGVGGSGELFF

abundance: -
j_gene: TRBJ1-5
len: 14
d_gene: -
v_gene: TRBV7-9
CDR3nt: TGTGCCAGCAGCTTAGGTGGGCCATTTCAGCCCCAGCATTTT
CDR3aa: CASSLGGPFQPQHF

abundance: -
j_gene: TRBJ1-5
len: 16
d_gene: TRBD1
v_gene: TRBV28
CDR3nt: TGTGCCAGCAGCCCGATAGGACAGGGATGGGGTCAGCCCCAGCATTTT
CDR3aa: CASSPIGQGWGQPQHF

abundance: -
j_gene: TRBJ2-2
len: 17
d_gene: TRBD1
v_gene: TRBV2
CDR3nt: TGTGCCAGCATTACCGGGACAGGGGGCCTTCGGGTCGGGGAGCTGTTTTTT
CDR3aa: CASITGTGGLRVGELFF

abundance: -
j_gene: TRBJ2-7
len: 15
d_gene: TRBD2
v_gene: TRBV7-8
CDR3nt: TGTGCCAGCAGCTTAGCTAGCGGGGGAACCTACGAGCAGTACTTC
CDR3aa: CASSLASGGTYEQYF

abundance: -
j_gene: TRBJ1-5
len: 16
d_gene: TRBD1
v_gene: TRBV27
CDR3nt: TGTGCCAGCAAGGGCAGTAGGGTAGGGGACAGTCAGCCCCAGCATTTT
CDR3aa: CASKGSRVGDSQPQHF

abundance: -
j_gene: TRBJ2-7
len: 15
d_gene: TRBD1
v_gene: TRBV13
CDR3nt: TGTGCCAGCAGCCCTCCGGGACAGGGGGCGCGAGAGCAGTACTTC
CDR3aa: CASSPPGQGAREQYF

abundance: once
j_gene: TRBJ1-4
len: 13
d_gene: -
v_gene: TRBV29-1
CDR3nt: TGCAGCGTTGGAGGTTCAGGGAATGAAAAACTGTTTTTT
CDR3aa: CSVGGSGNEKLFF

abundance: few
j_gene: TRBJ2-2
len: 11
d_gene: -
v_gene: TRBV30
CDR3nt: TGTGCCTCTAGTCCCGTGAGGGAGCTGTTTTTT
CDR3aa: CASSPVRELFF

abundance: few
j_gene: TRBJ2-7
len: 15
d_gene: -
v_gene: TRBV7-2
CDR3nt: TGTGCCAGCAGCCCTATGTCTAGCGTTCCCTACGAGCAGTACTTC
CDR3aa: CASSPMSSVPYEQYF

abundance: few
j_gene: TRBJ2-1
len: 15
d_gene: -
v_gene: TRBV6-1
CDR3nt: TGTGCCAGCAGTGAAGGACAGGTGGTGGTCAATGAGCAGTTCTTC
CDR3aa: CASSEGQVVVNEQFF

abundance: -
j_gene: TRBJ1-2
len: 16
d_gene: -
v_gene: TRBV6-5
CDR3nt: TGTGCCAGCAGTTACGACAGGAGGCCTACTTTCTATGGCTACACCTTC
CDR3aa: CASSYDRRPTFYGYTF

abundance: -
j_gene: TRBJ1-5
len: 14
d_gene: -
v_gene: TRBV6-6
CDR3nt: TGTGCCAGCCACCTTGACAATTTTGGACAGCCCCAGCATTTT
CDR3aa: CASHLDNFGQPQHF

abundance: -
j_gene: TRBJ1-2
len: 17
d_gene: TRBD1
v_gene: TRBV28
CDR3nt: TGTGCCAGCAGTTTGTGGACAGGGGTATCGGGTAACTATGGCTACACCTTC
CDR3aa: CASSLWTGVSGNYGYTF

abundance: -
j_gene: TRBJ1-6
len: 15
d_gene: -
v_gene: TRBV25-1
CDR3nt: TGTGCCAGCAGTGAATCTCTGGGAGGCGGATCACCCCTCCACTTT
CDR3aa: CASSESLGGGSPLHF

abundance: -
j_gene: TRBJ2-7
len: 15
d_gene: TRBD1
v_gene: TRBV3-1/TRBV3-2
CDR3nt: TGTGCCAGCAGCCAAGATAAGGACAGGGGATACGAGCAGTACTTC
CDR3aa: CASSQDKDRGYEQYF

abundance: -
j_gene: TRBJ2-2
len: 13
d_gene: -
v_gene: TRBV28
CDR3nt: TGTGCCAGCAGTGCGGTAGGGGCCGGGGAGCTGTTTTTT
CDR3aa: CASSAVGAGELFF

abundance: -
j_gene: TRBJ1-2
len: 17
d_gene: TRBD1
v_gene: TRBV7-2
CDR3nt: TGTGCCAGCAGCTCAGGGGACAGGTCTTCTTCTAACTATGGCTACACCTTC
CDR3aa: CASSSGDRSSSNYGYTF

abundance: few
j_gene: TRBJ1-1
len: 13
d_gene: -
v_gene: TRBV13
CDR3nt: TGTGCCAGCAGCCGTCTGGGGCACACTGAAGCTTTCTTT
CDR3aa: CASSRLGHTEAFF

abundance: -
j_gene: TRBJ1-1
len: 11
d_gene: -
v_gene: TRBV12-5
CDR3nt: TGTGCTAGTGGTTTAGGCGGAGAAGCTTTCTTT
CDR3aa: CASGLGGEAFF

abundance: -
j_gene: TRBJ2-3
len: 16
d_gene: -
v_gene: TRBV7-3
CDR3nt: TGTGCCAGCAGCTATCCCACTGGGGGGAATACAGATACGCAGTATTTT
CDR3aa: CASSYPTGGNTDTQYF